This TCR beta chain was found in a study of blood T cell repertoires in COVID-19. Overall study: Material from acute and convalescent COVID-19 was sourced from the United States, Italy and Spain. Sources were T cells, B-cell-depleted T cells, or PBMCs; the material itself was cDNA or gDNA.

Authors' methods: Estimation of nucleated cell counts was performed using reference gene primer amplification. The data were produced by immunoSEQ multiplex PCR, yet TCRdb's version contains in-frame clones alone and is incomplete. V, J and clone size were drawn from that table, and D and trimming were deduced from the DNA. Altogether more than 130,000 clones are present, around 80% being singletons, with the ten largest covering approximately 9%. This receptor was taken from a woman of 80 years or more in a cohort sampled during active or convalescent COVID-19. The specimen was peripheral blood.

CDR3: CASSSPGARGYGYTF. The CDR3 DNA reads TGTGCCAGTAGCTCCCCAGGGGCGAGGGGCTATGGCTACACCTTC. This rearrangement joins TRBV19 to TRBJ1-2; D might be TRBD1 (6 bases). The CDR3 is made up of 15 amino acids. Trimming took off 6 bases at V and 4 bases at J, with 18 bases between the two ends. Per germline, CDR1 LNHDA and CDR2 SQIVND (reference sequence).